This is a list of T cell receptor beta chains from one sample in a study of identifying expanded T cells in peripheral blood. Measured with immunoSEQ multiplex PCR; TCRdb has only the in-frame clones, and not every one. Of roughly 100,000 clones listed, around 89% are singletons. The sequenced sample consisted of blood. Every receptor here comes from a person between 18 and 69 years old in good health. Both conserved end residues are part of each CDR3. The order of the fields is J gene, CDR3 length, clone size, D gene, V gene, CDR3 DNA, CDR3 protein. The D gene is left open where the match is weak. The size of a clone is reported for some rows only, either as once, few or many, or as a class for expanded clones.

>TRBJ1-3|17|.|.|TRBV28
TGTGCCAGCAGTTCGCTGACGGACTGGAGCTCTGGAAACACCATATATTTT
CASSSLTDWSSGNTIYF
>TRBJ2-7|15|.|TRBD1|TRBV5-1
TGCGCCAGCAGCCTACCGACGACAGGGGTCTACGAGCAGTACTTC
CASSLPTTGVYEQYF
>TRBJ2-5|14|.|.|TRBV4-2
TGTGCCAGCAGCCAAGATGCGGCCCAAGAGACCCAGTACTTC
CASSQDAAQETQYF
>TRBJ2-3|15|.|.|TRBV6-9
TGTGCCAGCAGTTTAAACTCGGGGGGCGGGGATACGCAGTATTTT
CASSLNSGGGDTQYF
>TRBJ2-7|12|.|TRBD1|TRBV10-3
TGTGCCATCAGTAGACAGGGGGGCGAGCAGTACTTC
CAISRQGGEQYF
>TRBJ2-3|11|.|.|TRBV7-8
TGTGCCAGCAGCTTAGTGTATACGCAGTATTTT
CASSLVYTQYF
>TRBJ2-2|15|.|TRBD1|TRBV19
TGTGCCAGTAGTAGCCGGGACAGGAACACCGGGGAGCTGTTTTTT
CASSSRDRNTGELFF
>TRBJ2-2|15|.|.|TRBV2
TGTGCCAGCACGGCCGGACCCCGGGACACCGGGGAGCTGTTTTTT
CASTAGPRDTGELFF
>TRBJ2-3|18|.|TRBD2|TRBV4-1
TGCGCCAGCAGCCAAGTACTAGGGCTAGCGGGACTCACAGATACGCAGTATTTT
CASSQVLGLAGLTDTQYF
>TRBJ2-3|17|.|TRBD1|TRBV5-1
TGCGCCAGCAGCCCAACACTACAGGGGGCGAGTGGCGATACGCAGTATTTT
CASSPTLQGASGDTQYF
>TRBJ2-5|15|.|.|TRBV27
TGTGCCAGCAGTCCGACCCCCGAAAGGTCAGAGACCCAGTACTTC
CASSPTPERSETQYF
>TRBJ1-5|15|few|.|TRBV6-5
TGTGCCTGCGGTAAAAAGGGTACCAGCAATCAGCCCCAGCATTTT
CACGKKGTSNQPQHF
>TRBJ1-2|14|.|TRBD1|TRBV7-9
TGTGCCAGCAGCCCCCAAGGGGGCGTCTATGGCTACACCTTC
CASSPQGGVYGYTF
>TRBJ1-2|15|.|.|TRBV19
TGTGCCAGTAGGGTCCTCATTCAGGGTAACTATGGCTACACCTTC
CASRVLIQGNYGYTF
>TRBJ1-5|16|few|TRBD1|TRBV7-9
TGTGCCAGCAGCGCGGGACAGGAACTTAGCAATCAGCCCCAGCATTTT
CASSAGQELSNQPQHF
>TRBJ1-1|16|.|TRBD1|TRBV7-2
TGTGCCAGCAGCGACGGACAGGGGGGGCTGAACACTGAAGCTTTCTTT
CASSDGQGGLNTEAFF
>TRBJ1-1|14|.|.|TRBV5-4
TGTGCCAGCAGCAGATCAGGGGAGAACACTGAAGCTTTCTTT
CASSRSGENTEAFF
>TRBJ2-7|15|.|TRBD1|TRBV6-5
TGTGCCAGCAGTCTGGCCGGGACAGCCTCCTACGAGCAGTACTTC
CASSLAGTASYEQYF
>TRBJ2-7|13|.|TRBD1|TRBV12-5
TGTGCTAGTGGTTTAGGCAGGGGGTACGAGCAGTACTTC
CASGLGRGYEQYF
>TRBJ1-5|14|.|.|TRBV6-6
TGTGCCAGCAGTACCTGGGCGACGGGTCAGCCCCAGCATTTT
CASSTWATGQPQHF
>TRBJ2-3|17|.|TRBD2|TRBV9
TGTGCCAGCAGCGTACCCCCCCCGCGGGGGGGGAAAGATACGCAGTATTTT
CASSVPPPRGGKDTQYF
>TRBJ1-1|14|.|TRBD1|TRBV7-9
TGTGCCAGCAGCTCCGGGACAGGAACGTCTGAAGCTTTCTTT
CASSSGTGTSEAFF
>TRBJ2-7|15|.|TRBD2|TRBV4-1
TGCGCCAGCAGCCCTTGGACTAGCGACTCCTACGAGCAGTACTTC
CASSPWTSDSYEQYF
>TRBJ1-5|12|.|.|TRBV28
TGTGCCAGCAGTCCGCCCGAGGGGCCCCAGCATTTT
CASSPPEGPQHF
>TRBJ1-1|13|.|.|TRBV29-1
TGCAGCGCGACATCCGGATCGAACACTGAAGCTTTCTTT
CSATSGSNTEAFF
>TRBJ1-4|13|.|.|TRBV10-2
TGCGCCAGCCTACGGGACGAGTATGAAAAACTGTTTTTT
CASLRDEYEKLFF
>TRBJ2-2|15|.|TRBD1|TRBV6-5
TGTGCCAGCAGTTACTTGGGACAGACCACCGGGGAGCTGTTTTTT
CASSYLGQTTGELFF
>TRBJ2-1|17|.|.|TRBV7-9
TGTGCCAGCAGCTCCCCTGGGGCGGGATTATCCTACAATGAGCAGTTCTTC
CASSSPGAGLSYNEQFF
>TRBJ2-7|16|.|TRBD1|TRBV4-1
TGCGCCAGCAGCCAAGAACCACAGGGGGCGCGAGACGAGCAGTACTTC
CASSQEPQGARDEQYF
>TRBJ2-7|14|.|.|TRBV27
TGTGCCAGCGCTTTCGATGTTAGCTCCTACGAGCAGTACTTC
CASAFDVSSYEQYF
>TRBJ2-5|13|.|TRBD1|TRBV19
TGTGCCACCAAAGGGACAGGGCAAGAGACCCAGTACTTC
CATKGTGQETQYF
>TRBJ2-7|14|.|.|TRBV5-1
TGCGCCAGCAGCTTACATAGGCTCGGGTACGAGCAGTACTTC
CASSLHRLGYEQYF
>TRBJ2-5|15|.|.|TRBV5-1
TGCGCCAGCTCAGCAATCTCTAGAACACAAGAGACCCAGTACTTC
CASSAISRTQETQYF
>TRBJ1-4|15|.|.|TRBV29-1
TGCAGCGTTCTACGTTCCACAGGGCCGAATGAAAAACTGTTTTTT
CSVLRSTGPNEKLFF
>TRBJ1-4|15|.|TRBD1|TRBV11-2
TGTGCCAGCAGCTCGCCGGGACAGATTAATGAAAAACTGTTTTTT
CASSSPGQINEKLFF
>TRBJ2-7|14|.|TRBD1|TRBV6-1
TGTGCCAGCAGTGCCGGACAGGGGGTTAACGAGCAGTACTTC
CASSAGQGVNEQYF
>TRBJ1-5|15|.|TRBD1|TRBV28
TGTGCCAGCAGCCTGGACAGGGGGCTGAATCAGCCCCAGCATTTT
CASSLDRGLNQPQHF
>TRBJ2-2|14|.|.|TRBV2
TGTGCCAGCCTCGTGGGGAGTGCGGCCGGGGAGCTGTTTTTT
CASLVGSAAGELFF
>TRBJ2-5|13|.|.|TRBV5-1
TGCGCCAGCAGCTTGGGCGGAGGGGAGACCCAGTACTTC
CASSLGGGETQYF
>TRBJ2-3|16|.|.|TRBV4-3
TGCGCCAGCAGCCAAGATTACCAGCGGTACACAGATACGCAGTATTTT
CASSQDYQRYTDTQYF
>TRBJ2-7|15|.|.|TRBV4-3
TGCGCCAGCAGCCAAGAGAGCGCAGGTAGTTACGAGCAGTACTTC
CASSQESAGSYEQYF
>TRBJ2-7|14|.|TRBD1|TRBV19
TGTGCCAGTAGTATCCCGGGACAGGGAGACGAGCAGTACTTC
CASSIPGQGDEQYF
>TRBJ2-3|15|.|TRBD1|TRBV30
TGTGCCTGGAGAACCTGGACAGGTCTGGGGGATACGCAGTATTTT
CAWRTWTGLGDTQYF